This T cell receptor (beta chain) originates from a study of blood T cell repertoires in COVID-19. Whole-study context: In Cohort 3, a recovered donor had either two negative PCRs, clearance, or symptom resolution. Acute-phase and convalescent COVID-19 samples originated in the United States, Italy and Spain. T cells, B-cell-depleted T cells, or PBMCs provided the cDNA or gDNA that served as material.

Participants came from fewer than 25 US areas, aged roughly 18 to 89 years. The CDR3 has 15 residues. The J segment lost 3 bases and the V segment lost 0 bases, leaving 6 bases of the junction unmatched. Germline assignment: CDR1 SGHKS and CDR2 YYEKEE (reference sequence). Clones were read by immunoSEQ multiplex PCR, and TCRdb kept only the in-frame ones, dropping some. This sample has 200,000 to 250,000 clones, with about 86% found just once. The clonotype was recovered from a woman between 50 and 59 years old in a cohort exposed to, infected with or recovered from COVID-19 (not recorded which). The sequenced sample was PBMCs or T cells enriched from blood (not recorded which). The rearrangement links TRBV5-5 to TRBJ2-7; 7 nucleotides line up with TRBD1. The CDR3 is CASSLVRTGHYEQYF. CDR3 nucleotide sequence: TGTGCCAGCAGCTTGGTTAGGACAGGCCACTACGAGCAGTACTTC.